This T cell receptor (beta chain) comes out of a study of T cells in Graves' hyperthyroidism and ophthalmopathy. The length of the CDR3 is 14 residues. The V end was cut by 6 bases, the J end by 1 base, with 12 bases between. The germline V gene encodes CDR1 LNHNV and CDR2 YYDKDF (reference sequence). This clonotype was counted a few times. Regions amplified from RNA transcripts were the TCR beta CDR3 regions. TCR CDR3 underwent first-round RT-PCR with the HTBI primer set. TCRdb re-called the multiplex PCR reads through MiXCR, storing one row per CDR3 protein. The sample has about 380,000 distinct CDR3 sequences; approximately 18% are singletons. Uncontrolled infections, other autoimmune diseases, pregnancy or lactation led to exclusion of patients.

The chain combines TRBV15 with TRBJ1-1, with D hard to call. The TCR comes from a man younger than 30 with Graves' ophthalmopathy. Sequencing was carried out using blood. For the CDR3, the DNA is TGTGCCACCAGTAACAAGAAGGGGAACACTGAAGCTTTCTTT. Encoded protein: CATSNKKGNTEAFF.